What follows describes a single T cell receptor (beta chain). The CDR3 has 14 residues. V was clipped by 0 bases and J by 10 bases, with 13 bases between them. Germline lookup yields CDR1 SGHTA and CDR2 FQGNSA. Original analysis: It was from reference gene primer amplification that nucleated cell counts were estimated. Method: immunoSEQ multiplex PCR; TCRdb's copy keeps in-frame clones and lacks some. The V and J calls and clone size are taken from that table; D and trimming were inferred from the DNA. The data contain fewer than 250,000 clones, 75% to 85% of them singletons. These data come from a study of blood T cell repertoires in COVID-19. Study at large: The analysed material was cDNA or gDNA that came from T cells, B-cell-depleted T cells, or PBMCs.

Sequenced material: peripheral blood. The chain uses TRBV7-2 and TRBJ1-5, with D possibly matching TRBD1 (5 bases). The clonotype was recovered from a woman aged 50 to 60 with acute or convalescent COVID-19. This chain's CDR3 is CASSLAGSGAPQHF. The DNA of the CDR3 is TGTGCCAGCAGCTTAGCAGGGAGCGGGGCTCCCCAGCATTTT.